The 28 T cell receptor beta chains given below trace back to one sample, sequenced in a study of T cells in Graves' hyperthyroidism and ophthalmopathy. It was RNA transcripts that yielded the amplified TCR beta CDR3 regions. HTBI primers drove first-round RT-PCR of the TCR CDR3. TCRdb recomputed calls from the multiplex PCR reads with MiXCR, one row per CDR3 protein. The repertoire includes more than 550,000 distinct CDR3 sequences, 45% of them detected once, and less than 9% sits in the top ten. The sequenced sample was peripheral blood or thyroid tissue (not recorded which). These receptors originate from an adult man with Graves' disease, either hyperthyroidism or ophthalmopathy (not recorded which).

This clonotype was counted at least ten times. The V and J genes are TRBV9 and TRBJ2-6, with no clear D. Germline CDR1 SGDLS, CDR2 YYNGEE. V lost 2 bases, J lost 2 bases, and 8 bases lay in between. The CDR3 has 15 amino acids. The chain's CDR3 is CASSVLQTGANVLTF. The CDR3 coding sequence is TGTGCCAGCAGCGTCCTACAAACTGGGGCCAACGTCCTGACTTTC.

This clonotype has ten or more counts. The J gene is TRBJ1-2, the V gene TRBV10-2, with 8 positions matching TRBD1. The ends lost 6 bases at V and 5 bases at J; junction bases unmatched: 8. In germline, CDR1 is WSHSY, CDR2 SAAADI. The CDR3 covers 14 residues. The CDR3: CASSPGQGRYGYTF. The CDR3 coding sequence is TGCGCCAGCAGCCCAGGACAGGGACGTTATGGCTACACCTTC.

This clonotype was seen only a few times. V usage is TRBV7-2 and J usage is TRBJ2-2, with no clear D. The CDR3 consists of 13 residues. The V end was cut by 5 bases, the J end by 4 bases, with 8 bases between. The germline CDR1 and CDR2 sequences are SGHTA and FQGNSA. The CDR3: CASSVRFTGELFF. DNA for the CDR3: TGTGCCAGCAGCGTTCGGTTCACCGGGGAGCTGTTTTTT. Drawing the rest from reference TRBV7-2 and TRBJ2-2, the complete variable domain is GAGVSQSPSNKVTEKGKDVELRCDPISGHTALYWYRQSLGQGLEFLIYFQGNSAPDKSGLPSDRFSAERTGGSVSTLTIQRTQQEDSAVYLCASSVRFTGELFFGEGSRLTVL.

This sequence joins TRBV10-3 and TRBJ2-7, with 14 bases lining up with TRBD2. Germline loops: CDR1 ENHRY, CDR2 SYGVKD. Trimming cost V 3 bases and J 0 bases; bases outside gene matches: 13. The CDR3 runs 20 residues. The CDR3 DNA reads TGTGCCATCAGTGATGTGGCAGGGACTAGCGGGGGTACCAGCTCCTACGAGCAGTACTTC. Its protein is CAISDVAGTSGGTSSYEQYF.

This clonotype came up a few times. The chain has TRBV7-2 and TRBJ2-7; perhaps TRBD2 as D (6 bases). The CDR3 length is 14 residues. Germline CDR1 and CDR2: SGHTA and FQGNSA. Trimming removed 1 base at V and 6 bases at J, with 13 bases between. CDR3 sequence: CASSLGGIPGEQYF. CDR3 DNA: TGTGCCAGCAGCTTAGGCGGGATCCCGGGCGAGCAGTACTTC.

To note about this clonotype: A much more abundant neighbour one base away suggests this may be a read error. The V and J genes are TRBV7-3 and TRBJ1-4; tentatively, D is TRBD1 (5 bases). Germline V gene data show CDR1 as SGHTA and CDR2 as FQGTGA. The CDR3 is made up of 15 amino acids. Trimming removed 3 bases at V and 1 base at J, with 9 bases between. Written as DNA, the CDR3 is TGTGCCAGCAGCTTGGGGGGGTTAACTAATGAAAAACTGTTTTTT. Its translation is CASSLGGLTNEKLFF.

The CDR3 DNA reads TGCAGCAGTGAAGGACATTATGGCTACACCTTC. The encoded protein is CSSEGHYGYTF. The V call is TRBV29-1, the J call TRBJ1-2, with D possibly matching TRBD1 (5 bases). V shed 8 bases and J shed 5 bases, with 12 bases lying between them. This CDR3 region has 11 residues. Germline V lookup: CDR1 SQVTM, CDR2 ANQGSEA.

Many counts were recorded for this clonotype. The chain employs TRBV2 and TRBJ1-3, with 7 bases lining up with TRBD1. Germline V gives CDR1 SNHLY, CDR2 FYNNEI. The CDR3 consists of 14 residues. V lost 7 bases to trimming and J lost 3 bases; unmatched junction nucleotides: 6. The CDR3 nucleotides are TGTGCCAGCAAAGGGGGCGCCGGTGGAAACACCATATATTTT. Its protein product is CASKGGAGGNTIYF.

There are a few counts of this clonotype. The V and J genes are TRBV7-9 and TRBJ2-7; maybe TRBD2 (6 bases). This CDR3 comprises 15 residues. V shed 1 base and J shed 1 base, with 11 bases lying between them. The germline V gene has CDR1 SEHNR and CDR2 FQNEAQ (reference sequence). Here the CDR3 reads CASSLGTTESYEQYF. The CDR3 nucleotides read TGTGCCAGCAGCTTAGGGACTACAGAGTCCTACGAGCAGTACTTC.

V usage is TRBV20-1 and J usage is TRBJ1-1; possibly TRBD1 for D (5 bases). Trimming removed 0 bases from V and 8 bases from J, with 10 bases in between. This CDR3 contains 12 residues. The V gene's germline CDR1 is DFQATT and CDR2 SNEGSKA (reference sequence). This chain's CDR3 is CSARDSGREAFF. CDR3 nucleotides: TGCAGTGCTAGAGACTCAGGGCGAGAAGCTTTCTTT.

The rearrangement joins TRBV9 to TRBJ1-1; tentative D call: TRBD1 (5 bases). The CDR3 totals 15 residues. Germline values: CDR1 SGDLS, CDR2 YYNGEE. V lost 1 base to trimming and J lost 1 base, with 11 bases between them. The DNA of the CDR3 is TGTGCCAGCAGCGTACTGGGGACGGCGAACACTGAAGCTTTCTTT. Amino acids: CASSVLGTANTEAFF.

This clonotype was recorded only once. This CDR3 is CSVDRDRGQETQYF. The CDR3 DNA is TGCAGCGTCGACCGGGACAGGGGGCAAGAGACCCAGTACTTC. The rearrangement joins TRBV29-1 to TRBJ2-5; 11 nucleotides line up with TRBD1. The CDR3 length is 14 residues. CDR1 SQVTM and CDR2 ANQGSEA come from the germline V gene. Unmatched junction bases numbered 5, after V lost 6 bases and J lost 2 bases.

As to this clonotype: A single base separates this from a much larger clone, so it may be a read error. The chain employs TRBV9 and TRBJ2-7; 7 bases map to TRBD1. Looked up from germline, CDR1 is SGDLS and CDR2 is YYNGEE. The CDR3 has 15 amino acids. The CDR3 spells CASSVDGTELYERYF. Written as DNA, the CDR3 is TGTGCCAGCAGCGTAGACGGGACAGAGCTCTACGAGCGGTACTTC.

This chain uses TRBV2 with TRBJ2-7; 7 bases align to TRBD2. The germline V gene encodes CDR1 SNHLY and CDR2 FYNNEI. The CDR3 consists of 18 residues. V trimming: 8 bases; J trimming: 2 bases; junction bases outside the gene matches: 21. CDR3 coding DNA: TGTGCCAGCGGGTCTGGAGGGACTACCGCGGGACGTACCTACGAGCAGTACTTC. Its translation is CASGSGGTTAGRTYEQYF.

CDR3 bases: TGTGCCAGCAGTGTCGGGACAGTAGAGACCCAGTACTTC. Encoded protein: CASSVGTVETQYF. V usage is TRBV2 and J usage is TRBJ2-5; 7 positions match TRBD1. From germline, CDR1 is SNHLY and CDR2 FYNNEI. This CDR3 comprises 13 residues. Trimming took 4 bases from V and 4 from J; bases not matched to a gene: 3.

The genes are TRBV12-3 or TRBV12-4 and TRBJ1-3, with D uncertain. The CDR3 loop spans 14 amino acids. The CDR3 sequence is CASALIVSGNTIYF. CDR3 DNA: TGTGCTAGTGCCCTAATAGTCTCTGGAAACACCATATATTTT.

This clonotype was seen a few times. The chain is built from TRBV3-1 and TRBJ1-5; TRBD1 matches 8 bases. J was trimmed by 7 bases and V by 0 bases; bases with no gene match: 5. This CDR3 comprises 15 residues. Per germline, CDR1 LGHDT and CDR2 YNNKEL (reference sequence). The CDR3 nucleotides are TGTGCCAGCAGCCAAGAGGACAGGGCGAAGCAGCCCCAGCATTTT. It translates to CASSQEDRAKQPQHF.

This clonotype was recorded many times. The gene calls are TRBV7-9 and TRBJ1-5; TRBD1 might be the D (5 bases). The germline V gene has CDR1 SEHNR and CDR2 FQNEAQ (reference sequence). V dropped 8 bases and J dropped 3 bases, with 14 bases sitting between them. The CDR3 totals 14 residues. The CDR3 sequence is CASARAGINQPQHF. In DNA, the CDR3 is TGTGCCAGCGCCAGGGCAGGGATCAATCAGCCCCAGCATTTT.

This clonotype was observed once. V usage is TRBV2 and J usage is TRBJ1-5, with 7 bases lining up with TRBD1. The CDR3 extends over 12 amino acids. V trimming: 7 bases; J trimming: 10 bases; junction bases outside the gene matches: 7. Looked up from germline, CDR1 is SNHLY and CDR2 is FYNNEI. CDR3 amino acids: CASMRQGGPQHF. CDR3 DNA sequence: TGTGCCAGCATGAGACAGGGCGGTCCCCAGCATTTT.

The V and J genes are TRBV14 and TRBJ1-1; no firm D call. The germline CDR1 and CDR2 sequences are SGHDN and FVKESK. CDR3 length: 14 residues. Trimming removed 4 bases from V and 0 bases from J, with 9 bases in between. Written as DNA, the CDR3 is TGTGCCAGCAGCCGAGATTTCATGAACACTGAAGCTTTCTTT. Translation: CASSRDFMNTEAFF.

The table lists this clonotype with many counts. V usage is TRBV7-2 and J usage is TRBJ1-2, with D possibly matching TRBD1 (5 bases). The V end lost 5 bases, the J end lost 3 bases, and 16 bases lay between the germline ends. This CDR3 comprises 15 residues. Germline V CDR1 and CDR2: SGHTA, FQGNSA. CDR3 sequence: CASSIGNWGDYGYTF. Here the CDR3 DNA reads TGTGCCAGCAGCATAGGGAATTGGGGGGACTATGGCTACACCTTC.

This clonotype was seen at least ten times. The chain links TRBV7-9 to TRBJ2-6, with 9 positions matching TRBD1. Germline values: CDR1 SEHNR, CDR2 FQNEAQ (reference sequence). The CDR3 runs 15 residues. V shed 4 bases, J shed 3 bases, and the junction held 1 base outside the gene matches. CDR3 protein: CASSYRGLGANVLTF. The CDR3 bases are TGTGCCAGCAGCTACAGGGGGCTTGGGGCCAACGTCCTGACTTTC.

CDR3 nucleotides: TGTGCCAGCAGCGACCCCCCGGGAGACTATGGCTACACCTTC. It specifies CASSDPPGDYGYTF. The J gene is TRBJ1-2, the V gene TRBV2; D remains unclear. The CDR3 length is 14 residues. Per the germline V gene, CDR1 is SNHLY and CDR2 is FYNNEI. The V end lost 6 bases, the J end lost 3 bases, and 14 bases lay between the germline ends.

The chain couples TRBV5-1 to TRBJ2-5; 7 nucleotides line up with TRBD1. The CDR3 loop spans 16 amino acids. V was clipped by 4 bases and J by 2 bases; unmatched bases: 11. The germline CDR1 and CDR2 sequences are SGHRS and YFSETQ. CDR3 region: CASSRAVGQRQETQYF. The CDR3 coding sequence is TGCGCCAGCAGCAGGGCCGTGGGACAGCGACAAGAGACCCAGTACTTC.

This clonotype occurred many times. The J gene is TRBJ2-2, the V gene TRBV29-1, with a possible D match to TRBD2 (5 bases). Trimming pared 5 bases from V and 4 bases from J, leaving 11 bases between. The CDR3 totals 13 residues. Germline CDR1 reads SQVTM; CDR2 reads ANQGSEA. CDR3: CSVCEGGTGELFF. The CDR3 DNA reads as TGCAGCGTTTGTGAGGGCGGCACCGGGGAGCTGTTTTTT.

This clonotype was recorded many times. The gene calls are TRBV29-1 and TRBJ1-3, with D uncertain. Trimming removed 5 bases from V and 2 bases from J, with 7 bases in between. The CDR3 has 12 amino acids. Germline lookup yields CDR1 SQVTM and CDR2 ANQGSEA. The CDR3 loop is CSVSIAGNTIYF. The CDR3 region has the DNA TGCAGCGTTTCAATAGCTGGAAACACCATATATTTT.

This clonotype was picked up many times. The chain joins TRBV25-1 to TRBJ1-1, with D uncertain. CDR1 is MGHDK and CDR2 is SYGVNS in the germline V gene. V was clipped by 5 bases and J by 7 bases, with 17 bases between them. The CDR3 loop spans 14 amino acids. As DNA, the CDR3 is TGTGCCAGCAGTCAGCATGGAGAGGGCTTTGAAGCTTTCTTT. Amino acids: CASSQHGEGFEAFF.

The chain couples TRBV2 to TRBJ1-4, with D possibly matching TRBD1 (5 bases). Germline V gene data show CDR1 as SNHLY and CDR2 as FYNNEI. The CDR3 contains 11 residues. This chain's CDR3 is CARGAGLKLFF. The DNA of the CDR3 is TGTGCTAGAGGGGCCGGGTTGAAACTGTTTTTT.